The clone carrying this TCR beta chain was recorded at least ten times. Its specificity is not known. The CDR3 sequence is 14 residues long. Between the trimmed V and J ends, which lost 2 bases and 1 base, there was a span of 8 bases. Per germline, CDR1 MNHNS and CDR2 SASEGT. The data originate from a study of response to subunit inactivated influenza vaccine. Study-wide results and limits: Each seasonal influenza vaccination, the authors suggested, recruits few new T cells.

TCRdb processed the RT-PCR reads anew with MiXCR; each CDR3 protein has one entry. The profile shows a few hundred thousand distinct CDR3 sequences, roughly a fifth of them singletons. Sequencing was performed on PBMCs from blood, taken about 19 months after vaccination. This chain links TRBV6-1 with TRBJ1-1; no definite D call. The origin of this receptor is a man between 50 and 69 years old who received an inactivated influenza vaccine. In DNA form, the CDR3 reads TGTGCCAGCAGTGAAATGTGGAGGAACACTGAAGCTTTCTTT. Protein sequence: CASSEMWRNTEAFF.